This T cell receptor beta chain was observed in a study of tumor-infiltrating lymphocytes in primary liver carcinoma (dated by TCRdb to the late 2010s). In terms of the full investigation: Of the five patients (three men and two women, aged 30 to 69 years), four had hepatocellular carcinoma and one had combined HCC and intrahepatic cholangiocarcinoma. The study combined TCRbeta repertoire sequencing, expression microarrays and whole-exome sequencing across five regions of each liver tumor, with adjacent normal tissue and blood. Each sample produced about 3.5 to 7.13 million productive TCRbeta reads, and read depth showed no significant difference between tissue types. A total of roughly 35 specimens from 5 patients went through TCRbeta repertoire sequencing, namely 25 tumor regions, 5 adjacent noncancerous liver tissues and 5 peripheral blood samples. Technical replicate repertoires showed high reproducibility, with mean shared-clone rates around 0.91 and correlation coefficients above 0.95. The five patients had tumors staged T1-T3 N0M0, with maximum diameters ranging from about 4.2 to 10 cm.

Total RNA and DNA were co-extracted without cell sorting from approximately 22-30 mg of bulk tissue using the AllPrep DNA/RNA mini kit. Between November 2015 and March 2016, roughly five patients in China with histopathologically diagnosed primary liver carcinoma had surgical resection. At the time of sampling, the patients had chronic HBV infection and had not received any treatment. Fresh tumor and adjacent tissue pieces were bisected, with one half stored in RNAlater at -80 degrees C and the other half sent for histology. A constant-region primer and ProtoScript II reverse transcriptase were used to reverse-transcribe TCRbeta-specific cDNA from around 480 ng total RNA. Construction of the TCRbeta libraries relied on three nested rounds of multiplex PCR, following a slightly modified ARM-PCR procedure. Multiplex TRBV1-TRBV30 forward primers and a Cbeta reverse primer were used in the first two PCR rounds, each of which was run for around 9 cycles. Sample barcodes and Illumina adapters were attached in a final 25-cycle PCR using Deep VentR polymerase. Before sequencing, amplicons of 200-500 bp were gel-purified using a QIAquick gel extraction kit. TCRbeta amplicons were sequenced on an Illumina HiSeq 2500 with 250-bp paired-end reads. The published analysis was carried out like this. Trimmomatic v0.33 was used to quality-trim the reads, and FLASH v1.2.11 was used to merge paired reads so that full CDR3 sequences could be recovered. MiGEC v1.2.1b assigned V, D and J germline segments to the rearranged TCRbeta sequences. Clonotype statistics and Shannon-Wiener diversity indices were computed with VDJtools v1.0.0. Except for diversity analysis, only each sample's 250 most abundant clonotypes were used in subsequent analyses to reduce sampling bias. TCRdb's own reprocessing of the public reads used fastp at Q25 and MiXCR and kept productive beta chains. Identical CDR3 protein sequences are pooled into one entry, listed with their most common genes and DNA. In this record, the V and J calls reflect TCRdb's handling and not the investigators' own analysis. In all, the sample holds fewer than 85,000 distinct CDR3 sequences, and around 66% of those were seen once. 26% of the sample comes from the top ten.

The paper's findings and limits, for the study overall: With just 4 or 5 patients in the study, the authors point out that the findings should be validated in a larger study. Since the samples were bulk and unsorted, there was no way to compare CD4+ and CD8+ T cell repertoires. The top 250 clones accounted for a significantly greater share of the repertoire in tumors than in blood (p = 0.039). Because only the TCR beta chain was sequenced and unpaired alpha chains were not captured, true repertoire diversity is likely underestimated. Repertoire overlap was found to be higher between tumor regions (mean roughly 36%) than between tumor-adjacent (around 17%) or tumor-blood (around 15%) pairs, consistent with antigen-driven expansion.

In the case of this clonotype: The antigen it binds to is not known. A single base separates this from a much larger clone, so it may be a read error.

Clipping removes 8 bases from V and 6 bases from J, with 15 as the unmatched junction base count. The germline V gene provides CDR1 ENHRY and CDR2 SYGVKD. The CDR3 runs 16 amino acids, cysteine and phenylalanine included. Only the CDR3 part of the read is kept: 48 bases, read in frame from the first base. The sequence derives from a middle-aged man with primary liver carcinoma and hepatitis B virus infection. The rearranged chain carries TRBV10-3 and TRBJ2-1, with TRBD2 matching 8 junction bases. Sequenced material: tumor-adjacent normal liver tissue. The CDR3 region reads CAIGGASGPTCNEQFF. In nucleotide form, the sequence is TGTGCCATCGGTGGGGCTAGCGGGCCTACCTGCAATGAGCAGTTCTTC.